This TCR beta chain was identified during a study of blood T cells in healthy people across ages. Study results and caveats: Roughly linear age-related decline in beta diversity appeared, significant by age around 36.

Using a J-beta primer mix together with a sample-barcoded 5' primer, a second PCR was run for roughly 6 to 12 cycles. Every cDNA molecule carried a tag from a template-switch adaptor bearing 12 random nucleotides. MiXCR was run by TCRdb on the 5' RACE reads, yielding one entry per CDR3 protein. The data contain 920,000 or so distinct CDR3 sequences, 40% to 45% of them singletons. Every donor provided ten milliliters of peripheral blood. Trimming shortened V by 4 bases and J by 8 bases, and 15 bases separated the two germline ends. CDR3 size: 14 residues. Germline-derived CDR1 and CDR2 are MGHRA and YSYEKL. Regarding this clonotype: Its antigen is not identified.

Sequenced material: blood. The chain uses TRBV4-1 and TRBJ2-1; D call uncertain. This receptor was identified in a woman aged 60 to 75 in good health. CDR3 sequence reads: CASSPLGRRDEQFF. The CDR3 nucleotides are TGCGCCAGCAGCCCCCTCGGCCGTCGGGATGAGCAGTTCTTC.